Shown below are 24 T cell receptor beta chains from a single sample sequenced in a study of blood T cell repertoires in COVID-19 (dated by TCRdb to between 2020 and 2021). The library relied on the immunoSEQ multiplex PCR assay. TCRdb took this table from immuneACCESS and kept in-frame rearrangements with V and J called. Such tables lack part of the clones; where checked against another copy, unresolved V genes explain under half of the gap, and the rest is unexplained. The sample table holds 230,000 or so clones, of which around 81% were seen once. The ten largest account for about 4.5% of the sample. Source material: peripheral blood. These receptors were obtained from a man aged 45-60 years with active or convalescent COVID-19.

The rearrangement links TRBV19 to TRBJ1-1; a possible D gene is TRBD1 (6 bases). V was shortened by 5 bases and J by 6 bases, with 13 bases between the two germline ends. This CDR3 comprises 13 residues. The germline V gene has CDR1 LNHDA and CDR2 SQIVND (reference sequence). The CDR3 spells CASSPQGWPEAFF. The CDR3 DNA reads TGTGCCAGTAGTCCCCAGGGGTGGCCTGAAGCTTTCTTT.

The CDR3 DNA sequence: TGTGCCAGCAGGCCCACTAGCGGGGGGAACCCGAGCACAGATACGCAGTATTTT. This translates into CASRPTSGGNPSTDTQYF. This sequence joins TRBV2 and TRBJ2-3; 12 bases agree with TRBD2. Per germline, CDR1 SNHLY and CDR2 FYNNEI. Germline trimming cut 6 bases from V and 0 bases from J; bases unmatched to any gene: 10. The CDR3 has 18 amino acids.

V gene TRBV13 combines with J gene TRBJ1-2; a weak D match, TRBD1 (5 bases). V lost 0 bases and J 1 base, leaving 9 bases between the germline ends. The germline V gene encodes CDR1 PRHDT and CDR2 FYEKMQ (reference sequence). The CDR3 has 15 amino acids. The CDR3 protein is CASSLGAGINYGYTF. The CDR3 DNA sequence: TGTGCCAGCAGCTTAGGGGCAGGGATTAACTATGGCTACACCTTC. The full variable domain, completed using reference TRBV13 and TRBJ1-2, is AAGVIQSPRHLIKEKRETATLKCYPIPRHDTVYWYQQGPGQDPQFLISFYEKMQSDKGSIPDRFSAQQFSDYHSELNMSSLELGDSALYFCASSLGAGINYGYTFGSGTRLTVV.

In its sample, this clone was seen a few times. The CDR3 is CAIRMDREDGYTF. The DNA for the CDR3 is TGTGCCATCAGGATGGACAGGGAGGATGGCTACACCTTC. V is TRBV10-3 and J is TRBJ1-2, with 8 bases that match TRBD1. CDR3 length equals 13 residues. The junction had 6 bases not matched to a gene; V was cut back by 6 bases and J by 6 bases. Per germline, CDR1 ENHRY and CDR2 SYGVKD.

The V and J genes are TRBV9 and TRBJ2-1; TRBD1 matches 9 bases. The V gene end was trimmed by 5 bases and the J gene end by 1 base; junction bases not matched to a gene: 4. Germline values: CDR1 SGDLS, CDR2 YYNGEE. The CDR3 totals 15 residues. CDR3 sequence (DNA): TGTGCCAGCAGTACCGGGACAGGGTCCTACAATGAGCAGTTCTTC. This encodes CASSTGTGSYNEQFF. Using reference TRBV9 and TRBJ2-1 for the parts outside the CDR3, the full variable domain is DSGVTQTPKHLITATGQRVTLRCSPRSGDLSVYWYQQSLDQGLQFLIQYYNGEERAKGNILERFSAQQFPDLHSELNLSSLELGDSALYFCASSTGTGSYNEQFFGPGTRLTVL.

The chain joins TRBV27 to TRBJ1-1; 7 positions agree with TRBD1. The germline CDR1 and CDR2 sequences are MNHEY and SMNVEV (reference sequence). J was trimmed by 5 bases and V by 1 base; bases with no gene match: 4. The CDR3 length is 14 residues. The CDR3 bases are TGTGCCAGCAGTTTATTAGGCAGGGGGACTGAAGCTTTCTTT. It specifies CASSLLGRGTEAFF.

The CDR3 coding sequence is TGTGCCAGCATTTCAGGGGGCGAGGGCTATGGCTACACCTTC. This gives the protein CASISGGEGYGYTF. The chain has TRBV5-6 and TRBJ1-2; TRBD1 matches 8 bases. The CDR3 length is 14 residues. The germline CDR1 and CDR2 sequences are SGHDT and YYEEEE. Unmatched junction bases numbered 8, after V lost 6 bases and J lost 4 bases.

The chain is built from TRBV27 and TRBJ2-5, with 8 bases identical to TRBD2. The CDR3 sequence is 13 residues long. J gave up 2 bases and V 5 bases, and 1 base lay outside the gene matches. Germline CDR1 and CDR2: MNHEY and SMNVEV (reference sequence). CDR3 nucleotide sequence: TGTGCCAGCAGTCGGGGGGGTCAAGAGACCCAGTACTTC. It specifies CASSRGGQETQYF.

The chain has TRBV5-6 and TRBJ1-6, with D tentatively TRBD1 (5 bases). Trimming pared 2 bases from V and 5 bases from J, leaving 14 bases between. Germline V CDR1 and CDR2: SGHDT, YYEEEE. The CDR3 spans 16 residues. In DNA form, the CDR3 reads TGTGCCAGCAGCTTTGGGGGGATTGTAAATAATTCACCCCTCCACTTT. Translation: CASSFGGIVNNSPLHF.

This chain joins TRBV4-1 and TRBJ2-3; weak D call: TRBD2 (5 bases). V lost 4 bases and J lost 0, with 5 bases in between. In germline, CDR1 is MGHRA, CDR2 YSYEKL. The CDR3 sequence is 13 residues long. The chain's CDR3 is CASSRGSTDTQYF. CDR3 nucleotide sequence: TGCGCCAGCAGCCGCGGGAGCACAGATACGCAGTATTTT.

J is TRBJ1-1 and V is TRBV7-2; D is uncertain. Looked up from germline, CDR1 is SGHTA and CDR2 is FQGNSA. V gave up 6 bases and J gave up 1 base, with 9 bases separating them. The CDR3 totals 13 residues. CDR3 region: CASRRHPNTEAFF. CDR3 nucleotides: TGTGCCAGCAGACGACACCCGAACACTGAAGCTTTCTTT.

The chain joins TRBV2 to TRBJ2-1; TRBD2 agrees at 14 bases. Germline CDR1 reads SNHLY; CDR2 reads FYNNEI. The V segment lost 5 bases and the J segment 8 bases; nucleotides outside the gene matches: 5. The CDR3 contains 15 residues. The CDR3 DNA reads TGTGCCAGCAGTTGGACTAGCGGGGGGATCGATGAGCAGTTCTTC. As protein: CASSWTSGGIDEQFF.

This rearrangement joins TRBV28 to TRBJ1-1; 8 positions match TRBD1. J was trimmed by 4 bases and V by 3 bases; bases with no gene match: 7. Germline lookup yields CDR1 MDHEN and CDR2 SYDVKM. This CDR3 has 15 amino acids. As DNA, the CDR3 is TGTGCCAGCAGTTTTCGGACAGGGAGGGGCACTGAAGCTTTCTTT. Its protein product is CASSFRTGRGTEAFF.

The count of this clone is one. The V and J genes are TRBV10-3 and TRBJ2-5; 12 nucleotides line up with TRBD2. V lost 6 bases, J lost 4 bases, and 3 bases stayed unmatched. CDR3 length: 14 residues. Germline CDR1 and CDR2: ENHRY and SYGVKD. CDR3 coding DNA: TGTGCCATCAGCCGGGGACTAGCGGGAGAGACCCAGTACTTC. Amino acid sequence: CAISRGLAGETQYF.

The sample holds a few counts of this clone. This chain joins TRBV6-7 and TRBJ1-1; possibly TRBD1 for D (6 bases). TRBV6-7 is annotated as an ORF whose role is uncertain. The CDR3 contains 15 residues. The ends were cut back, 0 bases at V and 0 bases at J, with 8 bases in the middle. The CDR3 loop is CASSYSTGLNTEAFF. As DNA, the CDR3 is TGTGCCAGCAGTTACTCAACAGGGTTGAACACTGAAGCTTTCTTT.

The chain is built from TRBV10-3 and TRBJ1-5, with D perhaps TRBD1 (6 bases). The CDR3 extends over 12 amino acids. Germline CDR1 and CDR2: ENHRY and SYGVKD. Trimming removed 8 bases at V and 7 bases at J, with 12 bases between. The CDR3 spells CAIGTLSQPQHF. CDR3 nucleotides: TGTGCCATCGGGACATTAAGCCAGCCCCAGCATTTT.

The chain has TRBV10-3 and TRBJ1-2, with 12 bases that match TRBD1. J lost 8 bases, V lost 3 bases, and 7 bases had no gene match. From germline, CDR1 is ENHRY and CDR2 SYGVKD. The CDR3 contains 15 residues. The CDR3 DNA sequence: TGTGCCATCAGTGACTGGGGACAGGGGGCAGGCGGCTACACCTTC. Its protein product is CAISDWGQGAGGYTF.

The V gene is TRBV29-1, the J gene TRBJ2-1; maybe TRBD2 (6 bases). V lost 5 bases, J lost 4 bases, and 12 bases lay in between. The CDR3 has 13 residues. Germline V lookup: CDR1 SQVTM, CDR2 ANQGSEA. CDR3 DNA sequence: TGCAGCGTTCGTGGGCTAGCGTACAATGAGCAGTTCTTC. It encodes CSVRGLAYNEQFF.

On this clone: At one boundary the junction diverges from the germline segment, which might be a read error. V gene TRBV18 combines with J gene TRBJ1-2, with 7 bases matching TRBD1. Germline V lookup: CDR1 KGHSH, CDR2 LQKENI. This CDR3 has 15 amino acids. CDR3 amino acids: CAGSPIRDRWDGYTF. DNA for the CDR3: TGTGCCGGCTCACCTATCCGGGACAGATGGGATGGCTACACCTTC.

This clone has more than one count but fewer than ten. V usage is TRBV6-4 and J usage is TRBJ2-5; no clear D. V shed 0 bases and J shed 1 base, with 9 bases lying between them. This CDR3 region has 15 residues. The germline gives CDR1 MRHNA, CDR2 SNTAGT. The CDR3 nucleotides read TGTGCCAGCAGTGACTCCAGCAGGCCCCAAGAGACCCAGTACTTC. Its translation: CASSDSSRPQETQYF.

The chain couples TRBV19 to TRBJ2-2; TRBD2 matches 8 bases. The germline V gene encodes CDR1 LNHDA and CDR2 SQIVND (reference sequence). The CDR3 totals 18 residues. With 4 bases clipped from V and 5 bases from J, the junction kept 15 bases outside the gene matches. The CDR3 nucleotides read TGTGCCAGTAGTACCCATCACCCCACGGCGGGGGGTACCGGGGAGCTGTTTTTT. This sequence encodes CASSTHHPTAGGTGELFF.

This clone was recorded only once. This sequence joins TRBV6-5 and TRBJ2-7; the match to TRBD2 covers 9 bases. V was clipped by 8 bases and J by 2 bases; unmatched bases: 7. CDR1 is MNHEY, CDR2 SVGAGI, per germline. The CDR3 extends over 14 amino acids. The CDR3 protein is CASVTLAGPYEQYF. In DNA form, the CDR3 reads TGTGCCAGCGTTACTCTAGCGGGACCCTACGAGCAGTACTTC.

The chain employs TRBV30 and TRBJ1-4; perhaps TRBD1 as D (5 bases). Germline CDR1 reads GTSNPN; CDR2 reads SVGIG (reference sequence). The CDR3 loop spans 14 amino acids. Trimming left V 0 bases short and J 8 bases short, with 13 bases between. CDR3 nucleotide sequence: TGTGCCTGGAGTGTAACTCAGGGAATAGAAAAACTGTTTTTT. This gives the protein CAWSVTQGIEKLFF.

Written as DNA, the CDR3 is TGTGCCAGCAGTTACCGGGCAGGGGGGTATGGCTACACCTTC. This gives the protein CASSYRAGGYGYTF. This chain connects TRBV6-7 to TRBJ1-2; 7 bases match TRBD1. TRBV6-7 is an ORF, and what it does is uncertain. The CDR3 runs to 14 residues. V lost 2 bases, J lost 5 bases, and 5 bases stayed unmatched.